A selection of T cell receptor beta chains follows, all from one sample in a study of cytomegalovirus exposure and HLA in healthy donors. Repertoires were generated with immunoSEQ multiplex PCR, while TCRdb's copy carries only in-frame clones and drops some. The sample holds tens of thousands of clones, 93% seen once. The sequenced sample was PBMCs. The receptors shown here come from a woman younger than 35 in good health and CMV-seronegative. Each CDR3 is given with its conserved first and last residue. D genes are given only for firm matches. A clone size is listed for some rows: how often the clone was seen (once, few, many), or a class if it is expanded.

d_gene | abundance | j_gene | v_gene | CDR3aa | CDR3nt
TRBD1 | NA | TRBJ1-1 | TRBV19 | CATQPLTGAGTEAFF | TGTGCCACACAGCCCCTCACAGGGGCAGGCACTGAAGCTTTCTTT
NA | NA | TRBJ1-4 | TRBV27 | CASSPRATRNEKLFF | TGTGCCAGCAGTCCCAGGGCAACTCGTAATGAAAAACTGTTTTTT
NA | few | TRBJ2-2 | TRBV6-4 | CASSTGNTGELFF | TGTGCCAGCAGTACAGGGAACACCGGGGAGCTGTTTTTT
NA | NA | TRBJ1-1 | TRBV19 | CASSKIGVGEAFF | TGTGCCAGTAGTAAGATAGGAGTCGGTGAAGCTTTCTTT
NA | NA | TRBJ1-2 | TRBV2 | CASSPRADYGYTF | TGTGCCAGCAGTCCCAGGGCGGACTATGGCTACACCTTC
TRBD1 | NA | TRBJ1-2 | TRBV4-2 | CASSQDQAPHRGPNGYTF | TGTGCCAGCAGCCAAGACCAGGCCCCCCACAGGGGGCCCAATGGCTACACCTTC
NA | NA | TRBJ2-3 | TRBV4-1 | CASSRREWRDMGDTQYF | TGCGCCAGCAGCAGAAGAGAATGGCGGGATATGGGAGATACGCAGTATTTT
TRBD1 | NA | TRBJ2-7 | TRBV6-1 | CASSLTGVSYEQYF | TGTGCCAGCAGTCTAACAGGGGTTTCCTACGAGCAGTACTTC
NA | NA | TRBJ1-5 | TRBV2 | CASSDGLVSNQPQHF | TGTGCCAGCAGTGACGGTTTGGTGAGCAATCAGCCCCAGCATTTT
NA | NA | TRBJ1-1 | TRBV29-1 | CSVVSQQNTEAFF | TGCAGCGTTGTCTCACAGCAGAACACTGAAGCTTTCTTT
TRBD1 | NA | TRBJ1-2 | TRBV7-6 | CASSRDRADGYTF | TGTGCCAGCAGCCGCGACAGGGCGGATGGCTACACCTTC
NA | NA | TRBJ2-7 | TRBV11-2 | CASSLVGYPPYEQYF | TGTGCCAGCAGCTTAGTGGGCTATCCCCCCTACGAGCAGTACTTC
TRBD2 | NA | TRBJ2-3 | TRBV7-6 | CASSLAPGAGDTDTQYF | TGTGCCAGCAGCTTAGCCCCAGGAGCGGGGGACACAGATACGCAGTATTTT
TRBD2 | NA | TRBJ2-1 | TRBV5-5 | CASSPGLAGVNEQFF | TGTGCCAGCAGCCCGGGACTAGCGGGAGTAAATGAGCAGTTCTTC
NA | NA | TRBJ1-1 | TRBV6-5 | CASSSPGREAFF | TGTGCCAGCAGCTCCCCAGGGCGGGAAGCTTTCTTT
NA | once | TRBJ2-7 | TRBV10-2 | CASSEGTRITYEQYF | TGCGCCAGCAGTGAGGGTACGAGGATCACCTACGAGCAGTACTTC
TRBD1 | NA | TRBJ2-3 | TRBV2 | CASSSRTGFTDTQYF | TGTGCCAGCAGTTCCCGGACAGGATTTACAGATACGCAGTATTTT
TRBD1 | NA | TRBJ2-2 | TRBV2 | CASSATGQGTGELFF | TGTGCCAGCAGCGCGACAGGGCAGGGCACCGGGGAGCTGTTTTTT
NA | NA | TRBJ1-1 | TRBV7-3 | CASSWTINTEAFF | TGTGCCAGCAGCTGGACTATAAACACTGAAGCTTTCTTT
NA | NA | TRBJ2-7 | TRBV5-1 | CASSLHSGSEQYF | TGCGCCAGCAGCTTGCACAGTGGAAGCGAGCAGTACTTC
NA | NA | TRBJ2-7 | TRBV7-8 | CASSVGQGIYEQYF | TGTGCCAGCAGTGTCGGGCAGGGGATTTACGAGCAGTACTTC
TRBD1 | NA | TRBJ1-3 | TRBV19 | CASGQGAGNTIYF | TGTGCCAGTGGACAGGGGGCTGGAAACACCATATATTTT
TRBD1 | NA | TRBJ2-7 | TRBV7-2 | CASSSGGQGGVEQYF | TGTGCCAGCAGCTCCGGGGGACAGGGGGGAGTCGAGCAGTACTTC
TRBD1 | NA | TRBJ1-1 | TRBV7-9 | CASIGQGNTEAFF | TGTGCCAGCATCGGACAGGGGAACACTGAAGCTTTCTTT
NA | NA | TRBJ2-1 | TRBV21-1 | CASSKAIRRNEQFF | TGTGCCAGCAGCAAAGCAATCCGTCGTAATGAGCAGTTCTTC
NA | NA | TRBJ2-3 | TRBV30 | CAWTRTGGDTDTQYF | TGTGCCTGGACCCGGACAGGAGGGGACACAGATACGCAGTATTTT
NA | NA | TRBJ2-1 | TRBV18 | CASSPPSTVYNEQFF | TGTGCCAGCTCACCTCCATCAACAGTCTACAATGAGCAGTTCTTC
TRBD1 | NA | TRBJ1-4 | TRBV10-2 | CASSERRTGSEKLFF | TGCGCCAGCAGTGAGCGTAGGACAGGGAGTGAAAAACTGTTTTTT
NA | NA | TRBJ1-1 | TRBV28 | CASSFGDRKNTEAFF | TGTGCCAGCAGTTTTGGTGACAGGAAGAACACTGAAGCTTTCTTT
TRBD2 | NA | TRBJ2-3 | TRBV6-4 | CASSETSGGTDTQYF | TGTGCCAGCAGTGAAACTAGCGGGGGCACAGATACGCAGTATTTT
NA | NA | TRBJ2-7 | TRBV7-9 | CASSLGGSVSYEQYF | TGTGCCAGCAGCTTAGGGGGCAGCGTTAGCTACGAGCAGTACTTC
TRBD1 | once | TRBJ2-6 | TRBV6-5 | CASSYTGVSGANVLTF | TGTGCCAGCAGTTACACAGGGGTCTCTGGGGCCAACGTCCTGACTTTC
NA | NA | TRBJ2-1 | TRBV7-7 | CASSLAPRDNEQFF | TGTGCTAGCAGCTTAGCTCCCCGGGACAATGAGCAGTTCTTC
NA | NA | TRBJ1-4 | TRBV5-1 | CASSLVGEQNEKLFF | TGCGCCAGCAGCTTGGTCGGGGAGCAGAATGAAAAACTGTTTTTT
NA | NA | TRBJ1-5 | TRBV19 | CASSIEGVNQPQHF | TGTGCCAGTAGTATAGAAGGGGTAAATCAGCCCCAGCATTTT
NA | NA | TRBJ1-3 | TRBV5-4 | CASSTISGNTIYF | TGTGCCAGCAGTACAATCTCTGGAAACACCATATATTTT
NA | NA | TRBJ2-5 | TRBV7-6 | CASSPGQSRQGTQYF | TGTGCCAGCAGCCCAGGACAGTCCCGACAAGGGACCCAGTACTTC
NA | NA | TRBJ1-4 | TRBV9 | CASSPDSLNEKLFF | TGTGCCAGCAGCCCGGACAGCCTTAATGAAAAACTGTTTTTT
NA | NA | TRBJ1-1 | TRBV5-8 | CASSLPGEVTEAFF | TGTGCCAGCAGCTTGCCGGGAGAAGTCACTGAAGCTTTCTTT
TRBD2 | NA | TRBJ2-5 | TRBV28 | CASSMGLAVQETQYF | TGTGCCAGCAGTATGGGACTAGCAGTTCAAGAGACCCAGTACTTC
TRBD2 | NA | TRBJ2-7 | TRBV27 | CASRPAGGGEQYF | TGTGCCAGCAGGCCAGCGGGGGGCGGCGAGCAGTACTTC
TRBD1 | NA | TRBJ2-7 | TRBV19 | CASSYAWDSSYEQYF | TGTGCCAGTAGTTACGCCTGGGACAGCTCCTACGAGCAGTACTTC
TRBD2 | NA | TRBJ2-5 | TRBV6-5 | CASSYSGGTSETQYF | TGTGCCAGCAGTTACTCGGGGGGGACCTCAGAGACCCAGTACTTC
TRBD2 | once | TRBJ2-3 | TRBV6-4 | CASSGLAGDTDTQYF | TGTGCCAGCAGCGGACTAGCGGGGGACACAGATACGCAGTATTTT
NA | NA | TRBJ1-2 | TRBV7-3 | CASSSGSDSLHGYTF | TGTGCCAGCAGCTCCGGGTCGGACAGCCTTCATGGCTACACCTTC
NA | NA | TRBJ1-1 | TRBV7-9 | CASSEGLINTEAFF | TGTGCCAGCAGCGAGGGACTGATAAACACTGAAGCTTTCTTT
NA | NA | TRBJ2-3 | TRBV27 | CASSFSNRLGRFTDTQYF | TGTGCCAGCAGTTTCAGCAACCGACTAGGGAGGTTCACAGATACGCAGTATTTT
TRBD1 | NA | TRBJ2-7 | TRBV18 | CASSGTEKTYEQYF | TGTGCCAGCTCGGGGACAGAGAAAACCTACGAGCAGTACTTC
TRBD1 | few | TRBJ2-7 | TRBV14 | CASSQAGTGGPEQYF | TGTGCCAGCAGCCAAGCCGGGACAGGGGGCCCCGAGCAGTACTTC
TRBD2 | NA | TRBJ2-3 | TRBV18 | CASSPAGLEGDTQYF | TGTGCCAGCTCACCCGCGGGACTAGAGGGAGATACGCAGTATTTT